This TCR beta chain was identified during a study of cytomegalovirus exposure and HLA in healthy donors. 60 Vbeta and 13 Jbeta primers were used in PCR. This table comes from immunoSEQ multiplex PCR, and its TCRdb copy is limited to in-frame clones, with some not included. The sample consists of 140,000 to 150,000 clones, around a tenth of them appearing once. Trimming removed 7 bases from V and 5 bases from J; junction bases left unmatched: 6. The CDR3 is 13 amino acids. Germline V gene lookup returns CDR1 LGHNT and CDR2 FRNRAP. In the case of this clone: Its antigen is unidentified.

Each of the donors was a healthy bone marrow donor. Study results and caveats: Reported performance of the classifier showed diagnosis of cytomegalovirus status with high specificity and sensitivity. Some V segments (TRBV6-2 and TRBV6-3 among them) were excluded as indistinguishable.

The specimen sequenced was PBMCs. V is TRBV12-5 and J is TRBJ1-1; 8 positions agree with TRBD1. This sequence was found in a man in his forties or fifties in good health and CMV-seronegative. DNA of the CDR3: TGTGCTAGTGCCCGACAGGGGCTAACTGAAGCTTTCTTT. Translating it yields CASARQGLTEAFF.